These 20 T cell receptor beta chains came from one sample sequenced in a study of T cell clonality in common variable immunodeficiency. The assay was immunoSEQ multiplex PCR, and TCRdb's table has in-frame clones only and misses some. The sample holds 40,000 to 65,000 clones, and no clone turns up only once. Sequenced input: peripheral blood mononuclear cells. These receptors came from a person aged 18-69 years in good health.

This clone was seen at least ten times. The read stops 3 residues short of the end of the CDR3; the missing end is completed from the germline J gene. V gene TRBV20-1 combines with J gene TRBJ1-5; TRBD1 is a possible D gene (6 bases). CDR3 length equals 14 residues. Trimming removed 0 bases at V and 6 bases at J, with 12 bases between. Germline assignment: CDR1 DFQATT and CDR2 SNEGSKA (reference sequence). CDR3 protein: CSARDPQGVQPQHF. The CDR3 bases that were read are TGCAGTGCTAGAGATCCACAGGGTGTTCAGCCC.

In this sample, this clone turned up many times. The read finishes 3 residues shy of the CDR3 end, and the germline J gene is used to complete it. The chain recombines TRBV29-1 with TRBJ2-1, with a possible D match to TRBD2 (6 bases). This CDR3 spans 15 amino acids. The germline CDR1 and CDR2 sequences are SQVTM and ANQGSEA. V was cut by 3 bases and J by 1 base, with 13 bases left in between. The CDR3 reads CSVDGGISSYNEQFF. CDR3 bases read: TGCAGCGTTGATGGGGGGATTAGTTCCTACAATGAG.

This clone came up a few times. Relative to the germline gene, one junction end is altered; a read error may explain this. The CDR3 end lies 3 residues beyond the end of the read and is filled in from the germline J gene. Other DNA variants within this sample encode the same CDR3. The chain has TRBV19 and TRBJ1-3; TRBD1 is a possible D gene (6 bases). Germline CDR1 reads LNHDA; CDR2 reads SQIVND (reference sequence). The CDR3 has 16 residues. CDR3 DNA, as far as it was read: TGTGCCAGTAGTATGAACACAGGGTCCTCTGGAAACACG. This gives the protein CASSMNTGSSGNT. The entire CDR3 is CASSMNTGSSGNTIYF.

This clone was counted ten times or more. The read gets to within 3 residues of the CDR3 end, and the germline J gene fills in the rest. V gene TRBV5-1 combines with J gene TRBJ2-2, with D possibly matching TRBD2 (6 bases). The V gene lost 2 bases and the J gene lost 5 bases, with 13 bases spanning the gap. This CDR3 contains 15 residues. Germline V gene sequence: CDR1 SGHRS, CDR2 YFSETQ. The DNA read from the CDR3 is TGCGCCAGCAGCTTTCCAGGCCGGGGGACCGGGGAG. It yields the protein CASSFPGRGTGE. The entire CDR3 protein reads CASSFPGRGTGELFF.

This clone was picked up many times. The read halts 3 residues ahead of the CDR3 end, with the missing end drawn from the germline J gene. The chain is built from TRBV12-3 or TRBV12-4 and TRBJ2-6, with TRBD1 matching 12 bases. CDR3 length equals 17 residues. The V and J ends lost 6 bases and 2 bases, in that order; junction bases with no gene match: 5. CDR3: CASSPGTGGAGANVLTF. Incomplete CDR3 DNA: TGTGCCAGCAGCCCAGGGACAGGGGGCGCTGGGGCCAACGTC.

In this sample, this clone turned up many times. The read ends 3 residues before the CDR3 terminus; that terminus is restored from the germline J gene. This chain joins TRBV18 and TRBJ2-5, with D maybe TRBD1 (6 bases). Germline CDR1 reads KGHSH; CDR2 reads LQKENI. The CDR3 runs 14 residues. The V and J ends lost 1 base and 3 bases respectively, with 9 bases between them. CDR3 DNA, as far as it was read: TGTGCCAGCTCACCACGGGACACTAAAGAGACC. Its translation is CASSPRDTKET. The full-length CDR3 reads as CASSPRDTKETQYF.

This clone has a count of ten or more. Read sequence stops 3 residues before the CDR3 end, and the germline J gene provides the missing end. V and J are TRBV5-1 and TRBJ2-3; TRBD2 matches 14 bases. CDR1 and CDR2 from the germline V gene are SGHRS and YFSETQ. This CDR3 contains 18 residues. J lost 2 bases, V lost 3 bases, and 8 bases had no gene match. The CDR3 bases that were read are TGCGCCAGCAGCTCACGGACTAGCGGGGGGTTCTCCACAGATACG. Residues: CASSSRTSGGFSTDT. The CDR3 as a whole reads CASSSRTSGGFSTDTQYF.

In its sample, this clone was seen many times. The CDR3 end falls 3 residues outside the read, so it is completed with the germline J gene. This chain connects TRBV18 to TRBJ2-2; unclear D gene. The CDR3 is 17 amino acids. Germline V gene lookup returns CDR1 KGHSH and CDR2 LQKENI. V dropped 0 bases and J dropped 0 bases, with 11 bases sitting between them. CDR3 DNA (partial): TGTGCCAGCTCACCACCGCCAGGTCGGTCGAACACCGGGGAG. This codes for CASSPPPGRSNTGE. The whole CDR3 protein is CASSPPPGRSNTGELFF.

This clone was counted ten times or more. The CDR3 bases that were read are TGTGCCAGCAGCTTAGAAACAGGGGTGGGAAATGAG. Protein sequence: CASSLETGVGNE. The entire CDR3 is CASSLETGVGNEQFF. The J gene is TRBJ2-1, the V gene TRBV11-2; 7 nucleotides agree with TRBD1. The CDR3 end falls 3 residues outside the read, so it is completed with the germline J gene. The CDR3 totals 15 residues. CDR1 is SGHAT, CDR2 FQNNGV, per germline. The ends lost 0 bases at V and 7 bases at J; junction bases unmatched: 6. Full variable domain (rest looked up from reference TRBV11-2 and TRBJ2-1): EAGVAQSPRYKIIEKRQSVAFWCNPISGHATLYWYQQILGQGPKLLIQFQNNGVVDDSQLPKDRFSAERLKGVDSTLKIQPAKLEDSAVYLCASSLETGVGNEQFFGPGTRLTVL.

At least ten counts were recorded for this clone. The read ends 3 residues early relative to the CDR3; the germline J gene fills the gap. The J gene is TRBJ2-7, the V gene TRBV5-8, with TRBD1 matching 9 bases. This CDR3 has 13 residues. From germline, CDR1 is SGHTS and CDR2 YDEGEE. V was clipped by 3 bases and J by 4 bases; unmatched bases: 2. The CDR3 sequence: CASSWTGAYEQYF. The CDR3 bases that were read are TGTGCCAGCAGCTGGACAGGGGCATACGAG.

This clone has a count of ten or more. Sequencing ends 3 residues short of the CDR3 end; the germline J gene provides the rest. V usage is TRBV4-1 and J usage is TRBJ1-1; a possible D gene is TRBD1 (5 bases). The CDR3 loop spans 17 amino acids. The ends were cut back, 4 bases at V and 1 base at J, with 19 bases in the middle. The germline gives CDR1 MGHRA, CDR2 YSYEKL. The CDR3 loop reads CASSRGPFRTTNTEAFF. The sequenced part of the CDR3 DNA is TGCGCCAGCAGCCGAGGACCTTTTCGGACAACGAACACTGAA.

This clone showed up just a few times. The read is 3 residues too short to cover the CDR3 end, so that end is filled in from the germline J gene. This chain connects TRBV20-1 to TRBJ2-3; 9 bases fit TRBD2. Germline V gene lookup returns CDR1 DFQATT and CDR2 SNEGSKA (reference sequence). The CDR3 is 14 amino acids. CDR3 amino acids: CSADLAGSQETQYF. Incomplete CDR3 DNA: TGCAGTGCCGATCTAGCGGGGAGCCAAGAGACG.

Many counts were recorded for this clone. The read terminates 3 residues before the CDR3 end, so the remaining end is supplied by the germline J gene. The chain joins TRBV5-6 to TRBJ2-5; TRBD2 aligns across 7 bases. With 7 bases clipped from V and 1 base from J, the junction kept 7 bases outside the gene matches. The germline gives CDR1 SGHDT, CDR2 YYEEEE. The CDR3 consists of 14 residues. The CDR3 DNA, read in part, is TGTGCCAGCGTCGGGCGGGGGACCCAAGAGACC. Its protein product is CASVGRGTQET. In full, the CDR3 is CASVGRGTQETQYF.

As to this clone: Read data end 3 residues before the CDR3 end; the end is taken from the germline J gene. The chain uses TRBV11-2 and TRBJ1-2; no clear D gene. The V gene's germline CDR1 is SGHAT and CDR2 FQNNGV. The CDR3 sequence is 13 residues long. Trimming removed 5 bases from V and 5 bases from J, with 12 bases in between. Incomplete CDR3 DNA: TGTGCCAGCAGCCCCGCGGAGAGTTATGGC. Translation: CASSPAESYG. The whole CDR3 sequence reads CASSPAESYGYTF.

This clone was detected many times. Incomplete CDR3 DNA: TGTGCCTGGAGTGTAGGCGGGAGCTCCTACAATGAG. This codes for CAWSVGGSSYNE. The whole CDR3 protein is CAWSVGGSSYNEQFF. This chain uses TRBV30 with TRBJ2-1; 7 bases match TRBD2. The CDR3 end is not reached by the read, which stops 3 residues before it; the germline J gene fills it in. The CDR3 is made up of 15 amino acids. The germline V gene has CDR1 GTSNPN and CDR2 SVGIG (reference sequence). Losses at the gene ends were 0 bases for V and 0 bases for J; bases not matched to a gene: 2.

At least ten counts were recorded for this clone. This CDR3 reads CASSIGGGRETQYF. The CDR3 DNA, read in part, is TGTGCCAGCAGCATTGGCGGGGGTAGAGAGACC. This sequence joins TRBV13 and TRBJ2-5; 7 bases agree with TRBD2. The read terminates 3 residues before the CDR3 end, so the remaining end is supplied by the germline J gene. V lost 5 bases and J lost 4; bases outside the gene matches: 7. The germline CDR1 and CDR2 sequences are PRHDT and FYEKMQ (reference sequence). This CDR3 comprises 14 residues.

Concerning this clone itself: The CDR3 end is not reached by the read, which stops 3 residues before it; the germline J gene fills it in. The chain has TRBV18 and TRBJ2-7, with D possibly TRBD1 on 5 matching bases. Trimming removed 0 bases at V and 2 bases at J, with 14 bases between. Germline assignment: CDR1 KGHSH and CDR2 LQKENI. This CDR3 has 16 residues. CDR3 sequence reads: CASSPPNSGPTYEQYF. The part of the CDR3 DNA that was read is TGTGCCAGCTCACCACCGAACTCAGGGCCTACCTACGAG.

Ten or more counts support this clone. The CDR3 end lies 3 residues beyond the end of the read and is filled in from the germline J gene. The chain couples TRBV29-1 to TRBJ2-2; 9 nucleotides match TRBD2. Trimming at V came to 8 bases and at J to 1 base, leaving 11 bases not matched to a gene. Germline CDR1 and CDR2: SQVTM and ANQGSEA. The CDR3 totals 16 residues. The CDR3 DNA, read in part, is TGCAGCCGATCACAATTAGCGGGGGAGAACACCGGGGAG. This sequence encodes CSRSQLAGENTGE. The full CDR3 sequence reads CSRSQLAGENTGELFF.

This clone has at least ten counts. With the read ending 3 residues before the CDR3 end, the germline J gene is used to fill in that end. The chain joins TRBV4-1 to TRBJ2-5; 7 positions agree with TRBD2. V trimming: 0 bases; J trimming: 0 bases; junction bases outside the gene matches: 4. Per germline, CDR1 MGHRA and CDR2 YSYEKL. This CDR3 contains 16 residues. Partial CDR3 DNA: TGCGCCAGCAGCCAAGATCCAGCGGGGCACCAAGAGACC. As protein: CASSQDPAGHQET. The entire CDR3 protein is CASSQDPAGHQETQYF.

The sample holds many counts of this clone. The CDR3 extends 3 residues past the end of the read, so its final part is completed from the germline J gene. The gene calls are TRBV7-8 and TRBJ2-2; D is undetermined. Germline lookup yields CDR1 SGHVS and CDR2 FQNEAQ. This CDR3 has 13 residues. The CDR3 sequence: CASSFFTGEKLFF. The CDR3 DNA, read in part, is TGTGCCAGCAGCTTTTTTACGGGTGAAAAG.